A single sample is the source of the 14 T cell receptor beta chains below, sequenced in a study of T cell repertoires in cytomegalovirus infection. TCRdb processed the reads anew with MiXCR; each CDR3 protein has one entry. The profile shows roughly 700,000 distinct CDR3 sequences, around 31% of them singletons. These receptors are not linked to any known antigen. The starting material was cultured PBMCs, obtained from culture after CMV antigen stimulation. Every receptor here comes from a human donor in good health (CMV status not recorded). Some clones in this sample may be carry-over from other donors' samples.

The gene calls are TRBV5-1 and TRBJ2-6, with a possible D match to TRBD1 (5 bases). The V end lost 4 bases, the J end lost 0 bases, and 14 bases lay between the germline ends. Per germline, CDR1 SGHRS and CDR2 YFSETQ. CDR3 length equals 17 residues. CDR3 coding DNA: TGCGCCAGCAGCAACCCCAGGGCAACCTCTGGGGCCAACGTCCTGACTTTC. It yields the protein CASSNPRATSGANVLTF. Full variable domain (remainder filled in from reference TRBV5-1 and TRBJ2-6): KAGVTQTPRYLIKTRGQQVTLSCSPISGHRSVSWYQQTPGQGLQFLFEYFSETQRNKGNFPGRFSGRQFSNSRSEMNVSTLELGDSALYLCASSNPRATSGANVLTFGAGSRLTVL.

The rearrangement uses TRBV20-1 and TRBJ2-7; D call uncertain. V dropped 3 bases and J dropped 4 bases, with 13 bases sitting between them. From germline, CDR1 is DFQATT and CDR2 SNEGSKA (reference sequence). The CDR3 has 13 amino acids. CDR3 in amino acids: CSASDLIQYEQYF. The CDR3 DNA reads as TGCAGTGCTAGTGACCTCATACAGTACGAGCAGTACTTC.

The CDR3 protein is CASSYRGPPRGPQHF. CDR3 DNA sequence: TGTGCCAGCAGTTACCGCGGACCGCCGAGAGGGCCCCAGCATTTT. The gene calls are TRBV6-5 and TRBJ1-5, with unresolved D. Trimming shortened V by 2 bases and J by 9 bases, and 17 bases separated the two germline ends. Germline CDR1 and CDR2: MNHEY and SVGAGI. This CDR3 is 15 amino acids long.

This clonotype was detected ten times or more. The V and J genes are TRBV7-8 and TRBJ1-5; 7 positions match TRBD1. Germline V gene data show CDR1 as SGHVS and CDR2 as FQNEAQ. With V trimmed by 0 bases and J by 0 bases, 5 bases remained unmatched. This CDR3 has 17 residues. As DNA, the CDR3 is TGTGCCAGCAGCTTAGCACGGACAGGTCTTAGCAATCAGCCCCAGCATTTT. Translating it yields CASSLARTGLSNQPQHF.

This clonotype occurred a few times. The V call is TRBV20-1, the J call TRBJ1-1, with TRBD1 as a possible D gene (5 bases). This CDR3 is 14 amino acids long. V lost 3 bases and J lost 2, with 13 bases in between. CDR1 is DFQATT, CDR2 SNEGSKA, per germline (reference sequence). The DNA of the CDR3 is TGCAGTGCTAGTCCCGGGGGGACTAACACTGAAGCTTTCTTT. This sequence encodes CSASPGGTNTEAFF.

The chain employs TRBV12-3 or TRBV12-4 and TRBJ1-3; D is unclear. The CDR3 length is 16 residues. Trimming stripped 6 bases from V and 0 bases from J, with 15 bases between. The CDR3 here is CASRDPTRRSGNTIYF. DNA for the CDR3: TGTGCCAGCAGAGACCCCACCAGGCGCTCTGGAAACACCATATATTTT.

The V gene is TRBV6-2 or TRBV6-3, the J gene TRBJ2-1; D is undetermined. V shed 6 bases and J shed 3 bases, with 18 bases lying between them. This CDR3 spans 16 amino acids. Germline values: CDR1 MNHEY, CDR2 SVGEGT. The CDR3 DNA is TGTGCCAGCAGCCGGAACAGTGGGCTAGGCTACAATGAGCAGTTCTTC. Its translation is CASSRNSGLGYNEQFF.

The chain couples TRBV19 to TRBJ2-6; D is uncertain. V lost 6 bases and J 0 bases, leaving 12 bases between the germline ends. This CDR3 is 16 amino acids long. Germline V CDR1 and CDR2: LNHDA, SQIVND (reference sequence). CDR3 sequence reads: CASSRDMFSGANVLTF. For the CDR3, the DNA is TGTGCCAGTAGCCGCGACATGTTCTCTGGGGCCAACGTCCTGACTTTC.

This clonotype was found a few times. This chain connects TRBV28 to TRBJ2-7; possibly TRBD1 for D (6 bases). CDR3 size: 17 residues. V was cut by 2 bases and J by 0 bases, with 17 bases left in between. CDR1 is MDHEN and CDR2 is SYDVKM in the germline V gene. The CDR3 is CASSLPTPGALSYEQYF. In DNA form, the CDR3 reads TGTGCCAGCAGTTTACCGACCCCAGGGGCCCTCTCCTACGAGCAGTACTTC.

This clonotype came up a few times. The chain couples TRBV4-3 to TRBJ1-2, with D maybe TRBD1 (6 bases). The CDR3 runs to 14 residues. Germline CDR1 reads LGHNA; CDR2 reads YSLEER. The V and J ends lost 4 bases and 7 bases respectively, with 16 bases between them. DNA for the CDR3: TGCGCCAGCAGCCCCAAGAGAGGGGGATCTGGCTACACCTTC. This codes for CASSPKRGGSGYTF.

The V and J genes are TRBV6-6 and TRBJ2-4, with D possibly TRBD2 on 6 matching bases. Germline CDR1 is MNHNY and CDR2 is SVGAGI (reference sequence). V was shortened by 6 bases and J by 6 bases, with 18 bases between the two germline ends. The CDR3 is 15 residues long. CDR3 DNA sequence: TGTGCCAGCAGCAAAAGGGCCAGGGAGGCAAACATTCAGTACTTC. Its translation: CASSKRAREANIQYF.

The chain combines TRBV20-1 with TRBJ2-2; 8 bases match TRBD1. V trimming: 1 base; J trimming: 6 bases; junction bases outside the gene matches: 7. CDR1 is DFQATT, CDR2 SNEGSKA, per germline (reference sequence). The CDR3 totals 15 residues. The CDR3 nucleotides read TGCAGTGCTAGAGGTCCAGGGGGCAATGCCGGGGAGCTGTTTTTT. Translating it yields CSARGPGGNAGELFF.

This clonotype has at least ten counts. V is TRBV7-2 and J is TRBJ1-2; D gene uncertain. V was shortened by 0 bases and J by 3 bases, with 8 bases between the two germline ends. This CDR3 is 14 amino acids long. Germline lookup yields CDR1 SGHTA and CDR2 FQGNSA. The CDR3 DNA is TGTGCCAGCAGCTTAGCGCTCGAAGACTATGGCTACACCTTC. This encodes CASSLALEDYGYTF.

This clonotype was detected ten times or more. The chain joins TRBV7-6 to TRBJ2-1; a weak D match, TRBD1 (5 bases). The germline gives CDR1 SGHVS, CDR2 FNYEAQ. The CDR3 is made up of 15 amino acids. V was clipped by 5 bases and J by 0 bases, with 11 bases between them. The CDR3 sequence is CASSHRLSSYNEQFF. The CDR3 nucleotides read TGTGCCAGCAGCCACAGGTTAAGCTCCTACAATGAGCAGTTCTTC.